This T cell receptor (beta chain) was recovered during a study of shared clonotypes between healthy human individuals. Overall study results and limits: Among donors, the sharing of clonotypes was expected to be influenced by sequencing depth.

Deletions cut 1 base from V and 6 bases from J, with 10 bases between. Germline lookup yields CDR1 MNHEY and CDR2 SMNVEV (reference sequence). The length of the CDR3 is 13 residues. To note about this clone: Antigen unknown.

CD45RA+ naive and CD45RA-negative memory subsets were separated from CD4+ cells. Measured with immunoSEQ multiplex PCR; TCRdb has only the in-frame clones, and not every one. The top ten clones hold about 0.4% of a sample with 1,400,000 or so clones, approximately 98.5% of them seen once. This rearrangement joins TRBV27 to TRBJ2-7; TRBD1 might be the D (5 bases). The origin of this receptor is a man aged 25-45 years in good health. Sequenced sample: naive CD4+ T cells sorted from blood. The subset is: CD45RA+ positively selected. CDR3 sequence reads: CASSLLVGREQYF. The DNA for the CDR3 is TGTGCCAGCAGTTTATTAGTGGGGCGCGAGCAGTACTTC.